This record concerns one T cell receptor (beta chain) sequence. Its recognized antigen is unknown. Base qualities are missing; no much larger clone stands one base away. The sample's treatment or condition label, decoded: in vitro stimulation with specific CMV peptide epitopes to enrich CMV-specific T cells. The data were taken from a study of T cell repertoires in cytomegalovirus infection (dated by TCRdb to about 2019). Broadly, across the study: Recently identified HLA-C-restricted CMV epitopes, whose presentation resists viral immunomodulation, were targeted by peptide stimulations together with well-studied HLA-B-restricted epitopes. Because public TCR beta signatures pointed to carriage of CMV infection together with the matching HLA type, the HLA type of each donor mattered for the analysis. Points the paper makes about the study in general: In both this cohort and an independent cohort of 350 to 400 donors, the cumulative frequency of public TCR beta family members distinguished carriers of CMV infection plus the relevant HLA type. The ex vivo response was dominated by HLA-C-restricted CMV-specific TCR beta clonotypes, and the single most frequent clonotype in two of eight donors was supplied by these HLA-C-restricted clonotypes.

This sample was sequenced with an Illumina HiSeq 1500. Clones were called with MiXCR by TCRdb after fastp trimmed the public reads at Q25, and only in-frame beta chains were retained. Each CDR3 protein gets just one entry, which takes the most common genes and DNA from the rows behind it. A total of some 500,000 distinct CDR3 sequences appear in this sample, approximately 40% of them only once. Together, the top ten hold 48% of the sample. This TCR was recovered from a human donor in good health (CMV status not recorded). Some clones in this sample may be carry-over from other donors' samples. Sequenced here: cultured PBMCs, sampled from culture after CMV antigen stimulation.

The DNA is TGTGCTAGTGGTTCCCAGGGCGAGGACACTGAAGCTTTCTTT. Protein translation: CASGSQGEDTEAFF. The chain uses TRBV12-5 and TRBJ1-1; the D gene is perhaps TRBD1, from 5 matching bases. Reading from cysteine to phenylalanine, the CDR3 counts 14 amino acids. Only CDR3 DNA remains: 42 bases, in frame from the first base. The germline V gene specifies LGHNT as CDR1 and FRNRAP as CDR2. V and J lose 4 bases and 3 bases, and a span of 12 bases separates them.